What follows are 3 T cell receptor beta chains derived from one specimen sequenced in a study of T cell responses to AZD1222 COVID-19 vaccine. Method: immunoSEQ multiplex PCR; TCRdb's copy keeps in-frame clones and lacks some. The sample lists around 100,000 clones; approximately 84% were seen once. The specimen was peripheral blood, collected on day 0 of AZD1222 vaccination. The receptors were sampled from an adult in good health.

A few counts support this clone. This rearrangement joins TRBV27 to TRBJ1-6, with 8 bases fitting TRBD1. The CDR3 length is 16 residues. The germline V gene encodes CDR1 MNHEY and CDR2 SMNVEV (reference sequence). V was clipped by 1 base and J by 7 bases; unmatched bases: 6. The CDR3 here is CASSLFSRGLNSPLHF. The CDR3 DNA reads TGTGCCAGCAGTTTATTTTCCAGGGGGCTGAATTCACCCCTCCACTTT.

The J gene is TRBJ1-5, the V gene TRBV5-6; maybe TRBD1 (5 bases). Germline V gene sequence: CDR1 SGHDT, CDR2 YYEEEE. CDR3 length: 16 amino acids. V was clipped by 4 bases and J by 5 bases, with 19 bases between them. CDR3 nucleotides: TGTGCCAGCAGCCAATCCTGGAGGGGTTTCGATCAGCCCCAGCATTTT. It codes for CASSQSWRGFDQPQHF.

V usage is TRBV7-2 and J usage is TRBJ2-7; D might be TRBD2 (5 bases). The germline CDR1 and CDR2 sequences are SGHTA and FQGNSA. CDR3 length: 14 amino acids. The germline V and J ends were trimmed by 1 base and 1 base, with 8 bases remaining between them. CDR3 loop: CASSLVEGSYEQYF. The CDR3 DNA sequence: TGTGCCAGCAGCTTAGTAGAGGGATCCTACGAGCAGTACTTC.